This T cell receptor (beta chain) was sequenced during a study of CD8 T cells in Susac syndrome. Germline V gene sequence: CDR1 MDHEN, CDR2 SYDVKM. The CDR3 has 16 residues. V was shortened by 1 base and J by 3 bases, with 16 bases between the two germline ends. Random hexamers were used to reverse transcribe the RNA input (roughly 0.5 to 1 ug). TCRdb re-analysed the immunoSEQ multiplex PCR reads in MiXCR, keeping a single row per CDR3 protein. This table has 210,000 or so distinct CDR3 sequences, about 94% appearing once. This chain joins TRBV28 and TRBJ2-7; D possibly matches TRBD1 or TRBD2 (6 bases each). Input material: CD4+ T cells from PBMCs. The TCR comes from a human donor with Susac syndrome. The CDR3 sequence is CASSLSPEGGGYEQYF. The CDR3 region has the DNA TGTGCCAGCAGTTTATCCCCAGAGGGGGGAGGCTACGAGCAGTACTTC.